The 10 T cell receptor beta chains in this list originate from one sample, sequenced in a study of blood T cells in healthy people across ages. The use of a sample-barcoded 5' primer and a J-beta primer mix characterized a second PCR of roughly 6 to 11 cycles. TCRdb reanalysed the 5' RACE reads using MiXCR and keeps one entry per CDR3 protein. The sample yields 800,000 to 950,000 distinct CDR3 sequences, 35% to 40% seen once. Sequencing was performed on blood. These receptors were collected from a man aged 18 to 30 in good health.

V is TRBV7-9 and J is TRBJ1-4, with a weak D call TRBD1 (5 bases). Germline loops: CDR1 SEHNR, CDR2 FQNEAQ (reference sequence). The CDR3 spans 16 residues. Between the trimmed V and J ends, which lost 5 bases and 1 base, there was a span of 14 bases. DNA for the CDR3: TGTGCCAGCAGCCCGGGGGTTGAGCTAACTAATGAAAAACTGTTTTTT. Its translation: CASSPGVELTNEKLFF.

The rearrangement links TRBV21-1 to TRBJ2-7; the table calls TRBD1, which could not be checked here. TRBV21-1 is designated a pseudogene. CDR3 length: 14 residues. This CDR3 reads CASSFRDGTYEQYF. The CDR3 DNA reads as TGTGCCAGCAGCTTCCGGGACGGTACCTACGAGCAGTACTTC.

There are a few counts of this clonotype. The rearrangement links TRBV7-2 to TRBJ2-1, with 9 positions matching TRBD1. Judging by the DNA end, TRBJ2-7 fits better; the J call may be wrong. The CDR3 totals 18 residues. Looked up from germline, CDR1 is SGHTA and CDR2 is FQGNSA. The CDR3 DNA follows: TGTGCCAGCAGCCCGAGTCCCGGGACAGGGAACAAGAACAATGAGCAGTACTTC. Its translation is CASSPSPGTGNKNNEQYF.

J is TRBJ1-2 and V is TRBV11-2; 8 bases map to TRBD1. Germline V gene lookup returns CDR1 SGHAT and CDR2 FQNNGV. J gave up 2 bases and V 6 bases, and 17 bases lay outside the gene matches. The CDR3 loop spans 18 amino acids. CDR3 bases: TGTGCCAGCAGATCTCTTAGCAGGGGGCGGCGGGAAAACTATGGCTACACCTTC. Its protein is CASRSLSRGRRENYGYTF.

The V gene is TRBV3-1, the J gene TRBJ2-5, with 8 bases aligning to TRBD1. The length of the CDR3 is 14 residues. Trimming at V came to 4 bases and at J to 4 bases, leaving 5 bases not matched to a gene. Germline CDR1 LGHDT, CDR2 YNNKEL (reference sequence). CDR3 sequence: CASSPMTGAETQYF. CDR3 coding DNA: TGTGCCAGCAGCCCTATGACAGGGGCAGAGACCCAGTACTTC.

Remarks on this clonotype: A junction end diverges from the germline sequence, so it may reflect a read error. The CDR3 bases are TGTGCTAGCAGTTTACAGGCAAACGAGCAGTACTTC. Its translation: CASSLQANEQYF. The rearrangement links TRBV12-3 or TRBV12-4 to TRBJ2-7; D may be TRBD1 (5 bases). CDR3 length: 12 residues.

This clonotype has only a few counts. The gene calls are TRBV25-1 and TRBJ1-4; 7 bases agree with TRBD1. The germline CDR1 and CDR2 sequences are MGHDK and SYGVNS. J lost 7 bases, V lost 5 bases, and 10 bases had no gene match. The CDR3 covers 15 residues. CDR3 bases: TGTGCCAGCAGTAAAAACAGGGGTGGAGTTGAAAAACTGTTTTTT. This encodes CASSKNRGGVEKLFF.

About this clonotype: A junction boundary mismatches the germline segment, possibly from a read error. The rearrangement joins TRBV5-1 to TRBJ2-3, with 7 nucleotides matching TRBD2. Germline values: CDR1 SGHRS, CDR2 YFSETQ. The CDR3 runs to 14 residues. The CDR3: CASMGTTSTDTQCF. In DNA form, the CDR3 reads TGCGCCAGCATGGGGACTACTAGCACAGATACGCAGTGTTTT.

This clonotype was recorded a few times. The rearrangement joins TRBV6-5 to TRBJ1-1, with D hard to call. The germline CDR1 and CDR2 sequences are MNHEY and SVGAGI. Trimming removed 0 bases from V and 7 bases from J, with 9 bases in between. This CDR3 is built from 13 residues. For the CDR3, the DNA is TGTGCCAGCAGTTACTCGGGTTTTGGTGAAGCTTTCTTT. Protein: CASSYSGFGEAFF.

This chain uses TRBV20-1 with TRBJ2-1; 13 positions match TRBD2. This CDR3 has 14 amino acids. V dropped 6 bases and J dropped 12; count of bases not matched to a gene: 11. The V gene's germline CDR1 is DFQATT and CDR2 SNEGSKA (reference sequence). Here the CDR3 DNA reads TGCAGTGCCCCAACTAGCGGGGGGGTTCAGGGGCAGTTCTTC. It translates to CSAPTSGGVQGQFF.